Each of the 21 T cell receptor beta chains below was sequenced from the same sample in a study of regulatory T cells in long-lasting Graves disease. Stated time point: persistent/refractory GD, antithyroid drugs over 5 years with positive TRAb. RNA isolated from PBMCs was used to make the TCR library. TCR beta libraries were built with iRepertoire HTBI primers and Arm-PCR of CDR3 regions. TCRdb fed the multiplex PCR reads into MiXCR, producing one record per CDR3 protein. The sample consists of some 370,000 distinct CDR3 sequences, roughly 24% of them appearing once. The sample here was peripheral blood mononuclear cells (PBMCs), taken when the disease was refractory, from a patient treated with antithyroid drugs. All receptors derive from a woman in her thirties or forties with Graves disease.

This clonotype appeared many times. This rearrangement joins TRBV6-1 to TRBJ1-1, with D uncertain. The CDR3 has 12 amino acids. V gave up 7 bases and J gave up 1 base, with 7 bases separating them. Germline CDR1 reads MNHNS; CDR2 reads SASEGT. CDR3 bases: TGTGCCAGCAAAGTCTCGAACACTGAAGCTTTCTTT. Translating gives CASKVSNTEAFF.

Here the CDR3 DNA reads TGTGCCAGCAGCCCCGGGGGGGCGCTCAATGAAAAACTGTTTTTT. Translation: CASSPGGALNEKLFF. The chain couples TRBV9 to TRBJ1-4; maybe TRBD1 (6 bases). The CDR3 has 15 amino acids. The germline V and J ends were trimmed by 4 bases and 5 bases, with 15 bases remaining between them. The V gene's germline CDR1 is SGDLS and CDR2 YYNGEE. Full variable domain (rest looked up from reference TRBV9 and TRBJ1-4): DSGVTQTPKHLITATGQRVTLRCSPRSGDLSVYWYQQSLDQGLQFLIQYYNGEERAKGNILERFSAQQFPDLHSELNLSSLELGDSALYFCASSPGGALNEKLFFGSGTQLSVL.

This clonotype was seen ten or more times. The chain is built from TRBV7-9 and TRBJ1-1; D possibly corresponds to TRBD1 (5 bases). Germline CDR1 SEHNR, CDR2 FQNEAQ (reference sequence). This CDR3 contains 15 residues. Trimming stripped 0 bases from V and 1 base from J, with 9 bases between. CDR3 residues: CASSLAEGKNTEAFF. DNA of the CDR3: TGTGCCAGCAGCTTAGCGGAGGGGAAGAACACTGAAGCTTTCTTT. Based on the CDR3 plus reference TRBV7-9 and TRBJ1-1, the full variable domain is DTGVSQNPRHKITKRGQNVTFRCDPISEHNRLYWYRQTLGQGPEFLTYFQNEAQLEKSRLLSDRFSAERPKGSFSTLEIQRTEQGDSAMYLCASSLAEGKNTEAFFGQGTRLTVV.

This clonotype was recorded a few times. The chain is built from TRBV12-3 or TRBV12-4 and TRBJ2-7; D not resolved. The ends were cut back, 6 bases at V and 2 bases at J, with 14 bases in the middle. There are 14 residues in the CDR3. The CDR3 DNA reads TGTGCCAGCAGCTTGAACCCCCCCCCCTACGAGCAGTACTTC. It specifies CASSLNPPPYEQYF.

This clonotype was recorded at least ten times. V is TRBV13 and J is TRBJ1-4; no clear D gene. Germline CDR1 reads PRHDT; CDR2 reads FYEKMQ (reference sequence). The CDR3 totals 16 residues. V lost 0 bases and J lost 6, with 14 bases in between. In DNA form, the CDR3 reads TGTGCCAGCAGCTTAGGTCCAGGCATACGAGATGAAAAACTGTTTTTT. As protein: CASSLGPGIRDEKLFF.

Ten or more counts support this clonotype. This chain joins TRBV28 and TRBJ2-5; 8 nucleotides agree with TRBD1. The CDR3 covers 14 residues. CDR1 is MDHEN, CDR2 SYDVKM, per germline. Losses at the gene ends were 7 bases for V and 3 bases for J; bases not matched to a gene: 7. In nucleotides, the CDR3 is TGTGCCAGCATGGGCAGGGGGCGCGAAGAGACCCAGTACTTC. This translates into CASMGRGREETQYF. Variable domain in full (rest from reference TRBV28 and TRBJ2-5): DVKVTQSSRYLVKRTGEKVFLECVQDMDHENMFWYRQDPGLGLRLIYFSYDVKMKEKGDIPEGYSVSREKKERFSLILESASTNQTSMYLCASMGRGREETQYFGPGTRLLVL.

The chain is built from TRBV20-1 and TRBJ2-7; 10 bases align to TRBD2. Germline values: CDR1 DFQATT, CDR2 SNEGSKA (reference sequence). There are 14 residues in the CDR3. The V segment lost 5 bases and the J segment 5 bases; nucleotides outside the gene matches: 9. The CDR3 reads CSAWLAGGSDEQYF. The DNA of the CDR3 is TGCAGTGCTTGGTTAGCGGGAGGATCCGACGAGCAGTACTTC.

The gene calls are TRBV3-1 and TRBJ1-3; tentatively, D is TRBD1 (6 bases). V lost 7 bases and J lost 2, with 12 bases in between. CDR1 is LGHDT and CDR2 is YNNKEL in the germline V gene (reference sequence). The CDR3 is 14 amino acids. This chain's CDR3 is CASTHRATGNTIYF. The CDR3, as DNA: TGTGCCAGCACGCACAGGGCAACTGGAAACACCATATATTTT.

Concerning this clonotype itself: A junction end diverges from the germline sequence, so it may reflect a read error. This chain connects TRBV7-9 to TRBJ2-4; 8 bases are a match to TRBD1. There are 16 residues in the CDR3. CDR1 and CDR2 (germline): SEHNR, FQNEAQ (reference sequence). The CDR3 DNA reads TGCGCCAGCAGCCAATACCCGGGACAGGTCGCAAACATTCAGTACTTC. Translating gives CASSQYPGQVANIQYF.

This clonotype has at least ten counts. V gene TRBV28 combines with J gene TRBJ1-1; a possible D gene is TRBD1 (6 bases). This CDR3 is 14 amino acids long. CDR1 and CDR2 from the germline V gene are MDHEN and SYDVKM. V was pared by 6 bases and J by 0 bases, with 11 bases between. The CDR3 DNA is TGTGCCAGCAGGGGGGCGTCCATGAACACTGAAGCTTTCTTT. Amino acids: CASRGASMNTEAFF. The variable domain in full, completed from reference TRBV28 and TRBJ1-1, reads DVKVTQSSRYLVKRTGEKVFLECVQDMDHENMFWYRQDPGLGLRLIYFSYDVKMKEKGDIPEGYSVSREKKERFSLILESASTNQTSMYLCASRGASMNTEAFFGQGTRLTVV.

The rearrangement links TRBV30 to TRBJ2-7; D perhaps matches TRBD1 (6 bases). CDR1 and CDR2 (germline): GTSNPN, SVGIG (reference sequence). V lost 2 bases, J lost 3 bases, and 17 bases lay in between. This CDR3 is 15 amino acids long. The CDR3 is CAWSKKGGWSYEQYF. In nucleotides, the CDR3 is TGTGCCTGGAGTAAAAAAGGGGGTTGGAGCTACGAGCAGTACTTC.

The chain couples TRBV25-1 to TRBJ1-1; 10 bases align to TRBD1. Germline assignment: CDR1 MGHDK and CDR2 SYGVNS. V dropped 4 bases and J dropped 1; count of bases not matched to a gene: 12. The CDR3 spans 18 residues. For the CDR3, the DNA is TGTGCCAGCAGTGCTCGATTAGGGACAGGGGATCGGAACACTGAAGCTTTCTTT. It translates to CASSARLGTGDRNTEAFF.

This clonotype showed up many times. The rearrangement joins TRBV28 to TRBJ1-1, with 10 nucleotides matching TRBD1. CDR1 and CDR2 (germline): MDHEN, SYDVKM. This CDR3 has 15 residues. The ends lost 6 bases at V and 7 bases at J; junction bases unmatched: 11. The CDR3 nucleotides read TGTGCCAGCAGACAAGACAGGGGGCCGGATCGTGAAGCTTTCTTT. This sequence encodes CASRQDRGPDREAFF.

This clonotype appeared once. The gene calls are TRBV18 and TRBJ2-1; D gene unclear. CDR1 is KGHSH, CDR2 LQKENI, per germline. V lost 3 bases and J lost 5, with 17 bases in between. The CDR3 runs to 16 residues. The CDR3 spells CASSPQKGLVNNEQFF. CDR3 DNA sequence: TGTGCCAGCTCACCTCAGAAAGGGCTTGTAAACAATGAGCAGTTCTTC.

The J gene is TRBJ1-2, the V gene TRBV25-1; 11 positions match TRBD1. V trimming: 4 bases; J trimming: 7 bases; junction bases outside the gene matches: 5. There are 14 residues in the CDR3. Germline CDR1 is MGHDK and CDR2 is SYGVNS. The CDR3 is CASSAGQGAGGYTF. The CDR3 nucleotides are TGTGCCAGCAGTGCCGGACAGGGGGCTGGTGGCTACACCTTC.

CDR3 loop: CASSSPSRGNEQFF. CDR3 DNA: TGTGCCAGCAGCTCACCGTCCCGGGGAAATGAGCAGTTCTTC. The chain combines TRBV7-2 with TRBJ2-1, with a weak D call TRBD2 (5 bases). Germline V gives CDR1 SGHTA, CDR2 FQGNSA. This CDR3 spans 14 amino acids. Trimming shortened V by 4 bases and J by 7 bases, and 14 bases separated the two germline ends.

This chain joins TRBV5-1 and TRBJ2-7, with 7 bases that match TRBD2. This CDR3 is 15 amino acids long. The V segment lost 1 base and the J segment 2 bases; nucleotides outside the gene matches: 6. Looked up from germline, CDR1 is SGHRS and CDR2 is YFSETQ. The CDR3, as DNA: TGCGCCAGCAGCTTGTTCTGGCGGGAGACCTACGAGCAGTACTTC. Residues: CASSLFWRETYEQYF.

There are a few counts of this clonotype. The V and J genes are TRBV20-1 and TRBJ2-7, with 8 bases identical to TRBD1. The CDR3 covers 14 residues. Trimming cost V 6 bases and J 3 bases; bases outside gene matches: 10. The germline V gene encodes CDR1 DFQATT and CDR2 SNEGSKA (reference sequence). CDR3 nucleotide sequence: TGCAGTGCCCGAACCCAGGGGGCGCACTACGAGCAGTACTTC. Its translation is CSARTQGAHYEQYF.

Worth noting for this clonotype: A much larger clone differs from this one at a single base, so this may be a read error. The genes are TRBV6-1 and TRBJ2-7; the D is unclear. The CDR3 has 13 amino acids. Germline-derived CDR1 and CDR2 are MNHNS and SASEGT. The CDR3 region is CASNEEPRREQYF. In DNA form, the CDR3 reads TGTGCCAGCAATGAAGAGCCCCGTCGCGAGCAGTACTTC.

This rearrangement joins TRBV4-1 to TRBJ1-1, with D hard to call. Germline V gene sequence: CDR1 MGHRA, CDR2 YSYEKL. Trimming stripped 1 base from V and 1 base from J, with 7 bases between. This CDR3 is built from 14 residues. DNA for the CDR3: TGCGCCAGCAGCCAAGGAGCAGGGAACACTGAAGCTTTCTTT. It codes for CASSQGAGNTEAFF.

The table lists this clonotype with many counts. V gene TRBV28 combines with J gene TRBJ1-1, with D hard to call. Trimming took 10 bases from V and 0 from J, leaving 15 bases between them. This CDR3 comprises 14 residues. Looked up from germline, CDR1 is MDHEN and CDR2 is SYDVKM. CDR3: CATLFNRMNTEAFF. The DNA for the CDR3 is TGTGCCACCCTTTTTAACAGAATGAACACTGAAGCTTTCTTT.